Here is one T cell receptor beta chain with its context. The source of the sample is a study of blood T cell repertoires in COVID-19. The CDR3 sequence is 16 residues long. V dropped 1 base and J dropped 3 bases, with 15 bases sitting between them. Germline V gene lookup returns CDR1 SGHTA and CDR2 FQGNSA. Profiling relied on immunoSEQ multiplex PCR, and the TCRdb table lists in-frame clones only, not all of them. The table has about 400,000 clones, approximately 88% seen once. The TCR was taken from a woman aged 40 to 55 with acute COVID-19. The chain uses TRBV7-2 and TRBJ2-5; a weak D match, TRBD2 (5 bases). Sequencing was carried out using PBMCs or T cells enriched from blood (not recorded which). For the CDR3, the DNA is TGTGCCAGCAGCTTAGTGGGTGGGTTCGGGGAAGAGACCCAGTACTTC. Its protein product is CASSLVGGFGEETQYF.